This is a list of T cell receptor beta chains from one sample in a study of T-cell memory formation after mild COVID-19. TCRdb reprocessed the 5' RACE reads with MiXCR, giving one entry per CDR3 protein. The data show fewer than 350,000 distinct CDR3 sequences, 8% to 10% seen once. The sequencing sample was made of PBMCs or a T cell subset sorted from them (not recorded which). The receptor set was obtained from a man between 18 and 35 years old who had mild COVID-19 (a few samples of this study predate the infection). Cell type and time point are not known. CDR3s include the opening cysteine and the closing phenylalanine or tryptophan. D genes are given only for firm matches. Clone size is stated in some rows and not others, as once, few, many or a class when expanded.

D: TRBD1; V: TRBV5-1; J: TRBJ1-6; size: NA; CDR3: CASSATGTGTSPLHF; DNA: TGCGCCAGCAGCGCGACCGGGACAGGGACTTCACCCCTCCACTTT
D: NA; V: TRBV6-2/TRBV6-3; J: TRBJ2-1; size: many; CDR3: CASSPPIGLDRGEQFF; DNA: TGTGCCAGCAGTCCCCCTATCGGCCTAGACCGAGGTGAGCAGTTCTTC
D: NA; V: TRBV7-9; J: TRBJ2-1; size: many; CDR3: CASSLWRGHNEQFF; DNA: TGTGCCAGCAGCTTATGGCGGGGCCACAATGAGCAGTTCTTC
D: NA; V: TRBV6-5; J: TRBJ1-2; size: many; CDR3: CASSDGPSGVHYGYTF; DNA: TGTGCCAGCAGCGACGGGCCATCAGGGGTACACTATGGCTACACCTTC
D: TRBD2; V: TRBV7-3; J: TRBJ2-3; size: few; CDR3: CASSTPAGSGGASTDTQYF; DNA: TGTGCCAGCAGCACCCCAGCGGGTAGCGGGGGAGCTAGCACAGATACGCAGTATTTT
D: TRBD1; V: TRBV5-1; J: TRBJ1-2; size: many; CDR3: CASSSIGTAKLYGYTF; DNA: TGCGCCAGCAGCTCTATTGGGACAGCTAAACTCTATGGCTACACCTTC
D: NA; V: TRBV6-5; J: TRBJ2-4; size: few; CDR3: CASSYGGVAKNIQYF; DNA: TGTGCCAGCAGTTACGGAGGGGTAGCCAAAAACATTCAGTACTTC
D: TRBD2; V: TRBV4-1; J: TRBJ2-5; size: few; CDR3: CASSHLTSGGETQYF; DNA: TGCGCCAGCAGCCACCTGACTAGCGGGGGCGAGACCCAGTACTTC
D: NA; V: TRBV4-1; J: TRBJ2-1; size: many; CDR3: CASGEGNSEQFF; DNA: TGCGCCAGCGGTGAGGGGAATAGTGAGCAGTTCTTC
D: NA; V: TRBV7-3; J: TRBJ2-2; size: many; CDR3: CASSLKGPAGTGELFF; DNA: TGTGCCAGCAGCTTAAAGGGACCCGCCGGGACCGGGGAGCTGTTTTTT
D: TRBD1; V: TRBV20-1; J: TRBJ1-1; size: many; CDR3: CSARSWTGLTEAFF; DNA: TGCAGTGCTAGATCTTGGACAGGGCTGACTGAAGCTTTCTTT
D: NA; V: TRBV27; J: TRBJ1-6; size: many; CDR3: CASSLRDGWSPLHF; DNA: TGTGCCAGCAGTCTCAGGGACGGCTGGTCACCCCTCCACTTT
D: NA; V: TRBV7-2; J: TRBJ2-7; size: NA; CDR3: CASSLGGHYEQYF; DNA: TGTGCCAGCAGCTTGGGGGGACACTACGAGCAGTACTTC
D: TRBD1; V: TRBV18; J: TRBJ1-2; size: NA; CDR3: CASSPNDRVLSYGYTF; DNA: TGTGCCAGCTCACCGAATGACAGGGTCCTCTCCTATGGCTACACCTTC
D: NA; V: TRBV24-1; J: TRBJ1-2; size: once; CDR3: CATSDGDRYYGYTF; DNA: TGTGCCACCAGTGATGGAGACAGGTACTATGGCTACACCTTC